This TCR beta chain was recovered during a study of blood T cell repertoires in COVID-19. Across the whole study: Samples of COVID-19 (acute and convalescent) were obtained from the United States, Italy and Spain. T cells, B-cell-depleted T cells, or PBMCs provided the cDNA or gDNA that served as material.

The length of the CDR3 is 18 residues. V lost 3 bases and J lost 0, with 19 bases in between. Germline V lookup: CDR1 MDHEN, CDR2 SYDVKM. As handled by the study authors: Amplifying reference gene primers gave estimates of nucleated cell counts. Repertoires were generated with immunoSEQ multiplex PCR, while TCRdb's copy carries only in-frame clones and drops some. V, J and clone size were drawn from that table, and D and trimming were deduced from the DNA. Of 50,000 to 55,000 clones listed, nearly 90% were seen once; the top ten hold 4.9%. The chain is built from TRBV28 and TRBJ2-3; D remains unclear. This TCR was recovered from a man in his sixties with active COVID-19. Sequenced material: peripheral blood. The CDR3 spells CASSFEAVTLESTDTQYF. The CDR3 DNA follows: TGTGCCAGCAGTTTTGAGGCCGTAACCCTTGAAAGCACAGATACGCAGTATTTT.